These 10 T cell receptor beta chains were all obtained from the same sample, sequenced in a study of blood T cell repertoires in COVID-19. The protocol was immunoSEQ multiplex PCR, while the TCRdb copy is restricted to in-frame clones and leaves out a portion. Found here are around 300,000 clones, about 82% of them singletons; the top ten hold 7.2%. The specimen was peripheral blood. These receptors were taken from a human donor in a cohort sampled during active COVID-19.

In its sample, this clone was seen many times. The chain recombines TRBV30 with TRBJ1-4; D is possibly TRBD1 (6 bases). V lost 6 bases and J lost 5, with 19 bases in between. This CDR3 is 15 amino acids long. The V gene's germline CDR1 is GTSNPN and CDR2 SVGIG (reference sequence). CDR3 in amino acids: CACDTGNGYNEKLFF. The CDR3 nucleotides read TGTGCCTGTGATACAGGGAATGGATACAATGAAAAACTGTTTTTT.

This clone was seen ten or more times. This sequence joins TRBV11-2 and TRBJ2-3; 9 positions agree with TRBD1. The germline V gene encodes CDR1 SGHAT and CDR2 FQNNGV. CDR3 length: 19 residues. The junction had 14 bases not matched to a gene; V was cut back by 1 base and J by 3 bases. The CDR3 sequence: CASSLVGLGQGIRTDTQYF. The CDR3 DNA is TGTGCCAGCAGCTTAGTTGGTCTGGGACAGGGAATAAGGACAGATACGCAGTATTTT. Based on the CDR3 plus reference TRBV11-2 and TRBJ2-3, the full variable domain is EAGVAQSPRYKIIEKRQSVAFWCNPISGHATLYWYQQILGQGPKLLIQFQNNGVVDDSQLPKDRFSAERLKGVDSTLKIQPAKLEDSAVYLCASSLVGLGQGIRTDTQYFGPGTRLTVL.

The chain employs TRBV2 and TRBJ2-1, with 7 bases fitting TRBD2. Germline V gene lookup returns CDR1 SNHLY and CDR2 FYNNEI. The CDR3 sequence is 13 residues long. J gave up 3 bases and V 8 bases, and 4 bases lay outside the gene matches. The CDR3 DNA reads as TGTGCCAGCCTGGGGGGGAACTACAATGAGCAGTTCTTC. It is translated as CASLGGNYNEQFF.

This chain uses TRBV19 with TRBJ1-5, with D possibly being TRBD1 (6 bases). In germline, CDR1 is LNHDA, CDR2 SQIVND (reference sequence). The CDR3 totals 16 residues. The V end was cut by 4 bases, the J end by 7 bases, with 20 bases between. Here the CDR3 reads CASSNAGTTGGQPQHF. CDR3 DNA: TGTGCCAGTAGTAACGCCGGGACAACCGGGGGGCAGCCCCAGCATTTT. The full variable domain, with the rest looked up from reference TRBV19 and TRBJ1-5, is DGGITQSPKYLFRKEGQNVTLSCEQNLNHDAMYWYRQDPGQGLRLIYYSQIVNDFQKGDIAEGYSVSREKKESFPLTVTSAQKNPTAFYLCASSNAGTTGGQPQHFGDGTRLSIL.

The chain joins TRBV24-1 to TRBJ1-5, with 8 bases identical to TRBD1. The germline V gene encodes CDR1 KGHDR and CDR2 SFDVKD. Unmatched junction bases numbered 6, after V lost 4 bases and J lost 11 bases. This CDR3 comprises 13 residues. CDR3 DNA sequence: TGTGCCACCAGTGAGACAGGGGACGGGGCCCAGCATTTT. It encodes CATSETGDGAQHF.

The gene calls are TRBV6-5 and TRBJ1-6; D remains ambiguous. Germline CDR1 reads MNHEY; CDR2 reads SVGAGI. The length of the CDR3 is 15 residues. Between the trimmed V and J ends, which lost 7 bases and 8 bases, there was a span of 18 bases. CDR3 bases: TGTGCCAGCAAATCTCTCAGATTCAAAGATTCACCCCTCCACTTT. This encodes CASKSLRFKDSPLHF.

The CDR3, as DNA: TGTGCTAGTGGTTTGGACCGGGGGGGCCGGGATGAGCAGTTCTTC. It is translated as CASGLDRGGRDEQFF. This chain links TRBV12-5 with TRBJ2-1; 8 bases line up with TRBD2. This CDR3 is built from 15 residues. The ends lost 1 base at V and 8 bases at J; junction bases unmatched: 7. Looked up from germline, CDR1 is LGHNT and CDR2 is FRNRAP.

The rearrangement joins TRBV5-6 to TRBJ2-3, with 11 bases that match TRBD2. The trim removed 4 bases at V and 0 bases at J, leaving 4 bases unmatched. CDR1 is SGHDT, CDR2 YYEEEE, per germline. The CDR3 totals 16 residues. CDR3 residues: CASSEGLAGSTDTQYF. CDR3 DNA: TGTGCCAGCAGCGAAGGACTAGCGGGTAGCACAGATACGCAGTATTTT.

CDR3 in amino acids: CASSLRGSLATNEKLFF. The CDR3 nucleotides are TGTGCCAGCAGCTTACGGGGTAGTCTGGCAACTAATGAAAAACTGTTTTTT. This chain connects TRBV7-9 to TRBJ1-4; D call uncertain. From germline, CDR1 is SEHNR and CDR2 FQNEAQ (reference sequence). This CDR3 is 17 amino acids long. The germline V and J ends were trimmed by 2 bases and 0 bases, with 13 bases remaining between them.

A few counts support this clone. V and J are TRBV19 and TRBJ2-7; D may be TRBD1 (6 bases). The V gene's germline CDR1 is LNHDA and CDR2 SQIVND (reference sequence). This CDR3 region has 13 residues. Trimming removed 8 bases from V and 7 bases from J, with 18 bases in between. CDR3 residues: CASRPQGGEEQYF. CDR3 bases: TGTGCCAGTCGGCCACAGGGCGGCGAAGAGCAGTACTTC.